This entry describes one T cell receptor beta chain. This specimen comes from a study of blood T cell repertoires in COVID-19. Overall study: Samples of COVID-19 (acute and convalescent) were obtained from the United States, Italy and Spain. T cells, B-cell-depleted T cells, or PBMCs provided the cDNA or gDNA that served as material.

From germline, CDR1 is KGHSH and CDR2 LQKENI. The CDR3 spans 13 residues. V was clipped by 2 bases and J by 7 bases, with 11 bases between them. As processed by the authors: From reference gene primer amplification, estimates of nucleated cell counts were derived. Sequenced by immunoSEQ multiplex PCR; TCRdb stores in-frame clones only, minus some. That table supplies the V and J calls and clone size; D and trimming were determined from the DNA. This sample carries tens of thousands of clones, roughly nine tenths of them seen once, and the ten largest clones take roughly 9%. The rearrangement links TRBV18 to TRBJ1-1; D not resolved. Sequencing was carried out using peripheral blood. The sequence was collected from a human donor with active COVID-19. The donor label of this sample is uncertain. Here the CDR3 reads CASSPTRESEAFF. In nucleotides, the CDR3 is TGTGCCAGCTCACCAACCCGAGAGAGTGAAGCTTTCTTT.